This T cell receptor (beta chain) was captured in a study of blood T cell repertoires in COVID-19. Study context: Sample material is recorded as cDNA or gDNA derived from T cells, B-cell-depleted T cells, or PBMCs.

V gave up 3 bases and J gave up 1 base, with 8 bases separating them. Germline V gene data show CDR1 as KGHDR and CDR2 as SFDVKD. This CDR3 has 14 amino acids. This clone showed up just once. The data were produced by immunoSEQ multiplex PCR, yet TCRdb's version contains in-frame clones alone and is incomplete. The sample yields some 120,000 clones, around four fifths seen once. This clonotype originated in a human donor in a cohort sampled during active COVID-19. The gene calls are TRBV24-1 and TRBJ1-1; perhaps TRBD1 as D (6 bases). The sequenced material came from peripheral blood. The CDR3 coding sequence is TGTGCCACCAGTGATGGGGGCTCGAACACTGAAGCTTTCTTT. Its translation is CATSDGGSNTEAFF.